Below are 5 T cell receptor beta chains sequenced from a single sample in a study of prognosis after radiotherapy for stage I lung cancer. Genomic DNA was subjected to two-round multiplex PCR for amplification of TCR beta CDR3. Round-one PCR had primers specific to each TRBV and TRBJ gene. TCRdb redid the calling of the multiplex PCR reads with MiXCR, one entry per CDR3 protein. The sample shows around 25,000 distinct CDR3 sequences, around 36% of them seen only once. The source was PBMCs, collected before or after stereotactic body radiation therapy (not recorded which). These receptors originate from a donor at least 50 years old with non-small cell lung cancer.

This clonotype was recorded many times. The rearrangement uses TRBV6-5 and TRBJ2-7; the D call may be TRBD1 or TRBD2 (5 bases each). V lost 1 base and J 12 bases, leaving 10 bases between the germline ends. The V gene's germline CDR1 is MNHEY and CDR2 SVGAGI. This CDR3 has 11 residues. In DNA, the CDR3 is TGTGCCAGCAGTTACTTGGGGACGTCGTACTTC. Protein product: CASSYLGTSYF.

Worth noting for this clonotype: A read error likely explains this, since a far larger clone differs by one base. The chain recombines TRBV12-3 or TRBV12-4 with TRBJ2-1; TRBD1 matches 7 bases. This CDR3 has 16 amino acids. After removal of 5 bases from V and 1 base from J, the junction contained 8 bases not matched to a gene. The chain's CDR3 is CASSEAGTASYNEQFF. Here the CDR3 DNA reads TGTGCCAGCAGTGAAGCCGGGACAGCATCCTACAATGAGCAGTTCTTC.

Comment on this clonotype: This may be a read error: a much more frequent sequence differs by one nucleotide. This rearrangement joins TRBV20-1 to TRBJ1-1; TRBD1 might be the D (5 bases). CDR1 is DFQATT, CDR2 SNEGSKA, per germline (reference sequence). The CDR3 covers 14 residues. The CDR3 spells CSARVGEMSTEAFF. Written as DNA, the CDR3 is TGCAGTGCGAGAGTAGGGGAGATGAGCACTGAAGCTTTCTTT.

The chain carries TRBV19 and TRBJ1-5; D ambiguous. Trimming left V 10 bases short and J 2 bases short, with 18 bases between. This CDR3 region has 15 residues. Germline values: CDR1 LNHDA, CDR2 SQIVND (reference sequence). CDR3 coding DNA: TGTGCCACCGTCCGTTCTGGCGTGGGCAATCAGCCCCAGCATTTT. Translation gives CATVRSGVGNQPQHF.

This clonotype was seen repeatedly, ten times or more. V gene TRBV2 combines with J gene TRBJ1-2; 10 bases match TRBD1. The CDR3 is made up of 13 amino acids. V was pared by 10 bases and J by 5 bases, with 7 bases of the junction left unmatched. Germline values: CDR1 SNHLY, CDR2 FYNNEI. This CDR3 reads CATSRGQGYGYTF. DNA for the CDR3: TGTGCCACCTCACGGGGACAGGGGTATGGCTACACCTTC. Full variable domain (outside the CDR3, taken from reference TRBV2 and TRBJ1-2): EPEVTQTPSHQVTQMGQEVILRCVPISNHLYFYWYRQILGQKVEFLVSFYNNEISEKSEIFDDQFSVERPDGSNFTLKIRSTKLEDSAMYFCATSRGQGYGYTFGSGTRLTVV.